The clone carrying this T cell receptor beta chain showed up just a few times. Its target is unknown. Uncontrolled infection, other autoimmune disease, pregnancy or lactation excluded patients. Fresh 10 ml peripheral blood yielded PBMCs. The germline V gene encodes CDR1 MNHEY and CDR2 SMNVEV (reference sequence). The CDR3 is 14 amino acids. Between the trimmed V and J ends, which lost 5 bases and 2 bases, there was a span of 12 bases. TCR beta CDR3 regions were amplified from RNA. First-round RT-PCR with HTBI primers amplified the TCR CDR3 region. MiXCR, applied by TCRdb to the multiplex PCR reads, yields one record per CDR3 protein. The sample has under 550,000 distinct CDR3 sequences; 15% to 20% are singletons. This entry comes from a study of T cells in Graves' hyperthyroidism and ophthalmopathy. General study findings and limits: Separation of ophthalmopathy from stable hyperthyroidism was achieved by a 13 V-J model. Most clonotypes expanded in the thyroid (above 0.001) were also present in blood.

V and J are TRBV27 and TRBJ2-5, with D tentatively TRBD2 (6 bases). The TCR originated in a man aged 35 to 55 with Graves' ophthalmopathy. Sequenced material: blood. CDR3 in DNA: TGTGCCAGCAGTCCTCTAGCGCTACAAGAGACCCAGTACTTC. Translation gives CASSPLALQETQYF.